The entry below describes one TCR beta chain. Its antigen is not identified. CDR1 is SGHTA and CDR2 is FQGNSA in the germline V gene. CDR3 length: 14 residues. V gave up 0 bases and J gave up 1 base, with 6 bases separating them. Every one of the donors gave at least one pre-ART PBMC sample and at least two post-ART PBMC samples. This sample is part of a study of long-term antiretroviral therapy in people with HIV. Overall study findings and caveats: ART adherence, viral resistance and therapy changes went unrecorded.

Version v3.0 of the immunoSEQ assay was performed at survey level. Profiled with immunoSEQ multiplex PCR; TCRdb holds only in-frame clones, not every one. Here the sample spans more than 25,000 clones, 90% being singletons. The source is a man aged 45-60 years with HIV. V is TRBV7-2 and J is TRBJ1-1; D is unclear. The sample in question was unsorted PBMCs, obtained 3.2 years before starting antiretroviral therapy. The CDR3 coding sequence is TGTGCCAGCAGCTTAGCAACAGAGAACACTGAAGCTTTCTTT. The encoded protein is CASSLATENTEAFF.